The 25 T cell receptor beta chains below all came from one sample that was sequenced in a study of CD8+ T cells in alopecia areata. RNA was isolated and reverse transcribed to cDNA, the sequencing template. The repertoire was sequenced with immunoSEQ multiplex PCR; TCRdb's copy has only in-frame clones and lacks some. The sample gives roughly 5,900 clones, around 60% of which show up once; 8.5% to 9.5% is in the top ten. The treatment is: oral pan-JAK inhibitor, 5-10 mg twice daily. Sampling of alopecia areata patients yielded lesional scalp punch biopsies as well as peripheral blood. Specimen: skin, collected around week 34, from a patient treated with tofacitinib. The receptors derive from a human donor with alopecia areata.

The V and J genes are TRBV5-1 and TRBJ2-3; 10 nucleotides align to TRBD1. The CDR3 totals 16 residues. Trimming removed 4 bases from V and 3 bases from J; junction bases left unmatched: 8. The germline gives CDR1 SGHRS, CDR2 YFSETQ. Here the CDR3 DNA reads TGCGCCAGCAGCAAAAATGACAGGGGGCGGACAGATACGCAGTATTTT. Its protein product is CASSKNDRGRTDTQYF.

This clone is judged large. The V and J genes are TRBV6-6 and TRBJ1-2; D may be TRBD1 (5 bases). CDR3 length: 16 amino acids. V lost 1 base and J 5 bases, leaving 17 bases between the germline ends. CDR1 is MNHNY and CDR2 is SVGAGI in the germline V gene (reference sequence). The CDR3 bases are TGTGCCAGCAGTTACTTACAAGGCGGGGCGGATTATGGCTACACCTTC. It yields the protein CASSYLQGGADYGYTF.

J is TRBJ2-7 and V is TRBV9; D is undetermined. There are 13 residues in the CDR3. CDR1 is SGDLS, CDR2 YYNGEE, per germline. V was shortened by 0 bases and J by 4 bases, with 8 bases between the two germline ends. CDR3 sequence (DNA): TGTGCCAGCAGCGTAGCGGCAGGATACGAGCAGTACTTC. It encodes CASSVAAGYEQYF. Based on the CDR3 plus reference TRBV9 and TRBJ2-7, the full variable domain is DSGVTQTPKHLITATGQRVTLRCSPRSGDLSVYWYQQSLDQGLQFLIQYYNGEERAKGNILERFSAQQFPDLHSELNLSSLELGDSALYFCASSVAAGYEQYFGPGTRLTVT.

The chain is built from TRBV4-2 and TRBJ2-3; D perhaps matches TRBD2 (6 bases). This CDR3 comprises 14 residues. CDR1 is LGHNA, CDR2 YNFKEQ, per germline. Trimming cost V 1 base and J 5 bases, with 10 bases left between them. The CDR3: CASSQAGEVDTQYF. The CDR3 nucleotides are TGTGCCAGCAGCCAAGCGGGAGAGGTAGATACGCAGTATTTT.

The rearrangement uses TRBV27 and TRBJ1-5; 8 nucleotides match TRBD1. The length of the CDR3 is 17 residues. The junction had 7 bases not matched to a gene; V was cut back by 3 bases and J by 0 bases. Germline CDR1 and CDR2: MNHEY and SMNVEV (reference sequence). The CDR3 DNA reads TGTGCCAGCAGTTTCTCAGGGGGCCCAATTAGCAATCAGCCCCAGCATTTT. Translation gives CASSFSGGPISNQPQHF.

This clone has just one count. The rearrangement links TRBV5-1 to TRBJ2-3; D is unresolved. The CDR3 sequence is 14 residues long. V gave up 0 bases and J gave up 2 bases, with 7 bases separating them. The germline V gene has CDR1 SGHRS and CDR2 YFSETQ. CDR3 nucleotides: TGCGCCAGCAGCTTGGCGGAAATCACAGATACGCAGTATTTT. Translating it yields CASSLAEITDTQYF.

This chain joins TRBV2 and TRBJ2-7; tentative D call: TRBD1 (6 bases). The CDR3 loop spans 15 amino acids. The V end was cut by 4 bases, the J end by 5 bases, with 18 bases between. CDR1 is SNHLY, CDR2 FYNNEI, per germline. CDR3 loop: CASSVSGVFMDEQYF. CDR3 DNA: TGTGCCAGCAGTGTATCAGGGGTGTTTATGGACGAGCAGTACTTC. The full variable domain, rest sourced from reference TRBV2 and TRBJ2-7, is EPEVTQTPSHQVTQMGQEVILRCVPISNHLYFYWYRQILGQKVEFLVSFYNNEISEKSEIFDDQFSVERPDGSNFTLKIRSTKLEDSAMYFCASSVSGVFMDEQYFGPGTRLTVT.

The chain links TRBV29-1 to TRBJ2-1; no reliable D call. The CDR3 covers 10 residues. Trimming left V 4 bases short and J 8 bases short, with 6 bases between. Looked up from germline, CDR1 is SQVTM and CDR2 is ANQGSEA. CDR3 residues: CSVGRDEQFF. Here the CDR3 DNA reads TGCAGCGTTGGACGGGATGAGCAGTTCTTC.

The chain joins TRBV9 to TRBJ2-3; D ambiguous. The V end lost 0 bases, the J end lost 5 bases, and 10 bases lay between the germline ends. Germline V gene data show CDR1 as SGDLS and CDR2 as YYNGEE. The CDR3 runs 14 residues. CDR3 coding DNA: TGTGCCAGCAGCGTAGAGGCTGCTCTAGATACGCAGTATTTT. This codes for CASSVEAALDTQYF.

The J gene is TRBJ2-6, the V gene TRBV21-1. TRBV21-1 corresponds to a pseudogene. The CDR3 spans 14 residues. The CDR3 loop reads CASSKDGGANVLTF. CDR3 DNA: TGTGCCAGCAGCAAAGATGGTGGGGCCAACGTCCTGACTTTC.

Note on this clone: An end of the junction does not agree with germline; a read error may underlie this. The rearrangement links TRBV7-8 to TRBJ1-1; 10 nucleotides align to TRBD1. This CDR3 contains 13 residues. Germline assignment: CDR1 SGHVS and CDR2 FQNEAQ. This CDR3 reads CASRGQGHTEAFF. The CDR3 bases are TGTGCCAGCAGGGGACAGGGGCACACTGAAGCTTTTTTT.

The V and J genes are TRBV7-6 and TRBJ2-5; the D gene could be TRBD1 or TRBD2 (6 bases each). The J call may be faulty, since TRBJ2-7 better matches the DNA end. This CDR3 region has 16 residues. CDR1 SGHVS and CDR2 FNYEAQ come from the germline V gene. The CDR3 here is CASSFDPMWGAPEQYF. In nucleotides, the CDR3 is TGTGCCAGCAGCTTTGACCCCATGTGGGGGGCCCCCGAGCAGTACTTC.

This clone was recorded at least ten times. The chain combines TRBV9 with TRBJ2-1; TRBD2 aligns across 9 bases. The V gene's germline CDR1 is SGDLS and CDR2 YYNGEE. Trimming removed 4 bases from V and 6 bases from J; junction bases left unmatched: 11. The CDR3 covers 16 residues. The CDR3, as DNA: TGTGCCAGCAGCCAGCTACTTGCGGGGGGGGCCAATGAGCAGTTCTTC. Its translation: CASSQLLAGGANEQFF.

The rearrangement uses TRBV6-1 and TRBJ1-1; D unclear. Germline CDR1 reads MNHNS; CDR2 reads SASEGT. The CDR3 runs 12 residues. V lost 6 bases and J 4 bases, leaving 9 bases between the germline ends. CDR3 sequence: CASRGVITEAFF. CDR3 nucleotide sequence: TGTGCCAGCAGAGGTGTAATCACTGAAGCTTTCTTT.

This rearrangement joins TRBV5-6 to TRBJ1-5; no clear D gene. CDR1 is SGHDT and CDR2 is YYEEEE in the germline V gene. Trimming removed 2 bases at V and 9 bases at J, with 12 bases between. The CDR3 totals 13 residues. CDR3 amino acids: CASSLGHGMPQHF. CDR3 nucleotides: TGTGCCAGCAGCTTAGGCCACGGTATGCCCCAGCATTTT.

This clone showed up just once. The CDR3 DNA reads as TGTGCCAGCAGCCGGGGTGGGACAGGGCACCAAGAGACCCAGTACTTC. This encodes CASSRGGTGHQETQYF. V usage is TRBV7-3 and J usage is TRBJ2-5; 9 bases fit TRBD1. The germline CDR1 and CDR2 sequences are SGHTA and FQGTGA. The V and J ends lost 5 bases and 0 bases, in that order; junction bases with no gene match: 7. The CDR3 is made up of 16 amino acids.

The V call is TRBV11-2, the J call TRBJ2-7; D ambiguous. Deletions cut 0 bases from V and 3 bases from J, with 6 bases between. The germline CDR1 and CDR2 sequences are SGHAT and FQNNGV. This CDR3 has 13 residues. CDR3 in DNA: TGTGCCAGCAGCTTAGAGCAGAGCTACGAGCAGTACTTC. As protein: CASSLEQSYEQYF. Combining the CDR3 with reference TRBV11-2 and TRBJ2-7 gives the whole variable domain EAGVAQSPRYKIIEKRQSVAFWCNPISGHATLYWYQQILGQGPKLLIQFQNNGVVDDSQLPKDRFSAERLKGVDSTLKIQPAKLEDSAVYLCASSLEQSYEQYFGPGTRLTVT.

The chain employs TRBV18 and TRBJ2-5; D uncertain. Trimming took off 0 bases at V and 4 bases at J, with 3 bases between the two ends. Per the germline V gene, CDR1 is KGHSH and CDR2 is LQKENI. CDR3 length: 12 residues. This CDR3 reads CASSPPSETQYF. The CDR3 DNA reads TGTGCCAGCTCACCACCCTCAGAGACCCAGTACTTC.

This clone was counted between two and nine times. This chain links TRBV7-9 with TRBJ2-5, with D possibly being TRBD1 or TRBD2 (6 bases each). Trimming took 5 bases from V and 13 from J, leaving 26 bases between them. The CDR3 is 15 residues long. Germline lookup yields CDR1 SEHNR and CDR2 FQNEAQ (reference sequence). The CDR3 loop is CASSQDGGGDSRLYF. CDR3 nucleotides: TGTGCCAGCAGCCAAGATGGAGGGGGTGACTCCCGGCTGTACTTC.

V and J are TRBV28 and TRBJ1-2, with D maybe TRBD1 (5 bases). Trimming removed 6 bases from V and 4 bases from J, with 15 bases in between. Germline V CDR1 and CDR2: MDHEN, SYDVKM. This CDR3 spans 14 amino acids. The CDR3 DNA follows: TGTGCCAGCAGCCCCAGGGCAGAGTTCTATGGCTACACCTTC. Translation gives CASSPRAEFYGYTF.

The rearrangement links TRBV5-1 to TRBJ1-1, with TRBD1 identical over 9 bases. Germline trimming cut 5 bases from V and 8 bases from J; bases unmatched to any gene: 7. CDR1 and CDR2 (germline): SGHRS, YFSETQ. The CDR3 runs to 13 residues. The CDR3 loop is CASRRTGAPEAFF. The CDR3 nucleotides are TGCGCCAGCAGAAGGACAGGGGCTCCGGAAGCTTTCTTT.

The chain uses TRBV14 and TRBJ1-4, with a tentative D call TRBD1 (6 bases). V was shortened by 1 base and J by 0 bases, with 9 bases between the two germline ends. Germline CDR1 SGHDN, CDR2 FVKESK. The CDR3 covers 16 residues. CDR3 amino acids: CASSQGQDATNEKLFF. The DNA for the CDR3 is TGTGCCAGCAGCCAAGGACAGGATGCAACTAATGAAAAACTGTTTTTT.

The genes are TRBV12-2 and TRBJ1-1; the table's D call TRBD1 went unverified against the DNA. TRBV12-2 is a pseudogene locus. The length of the CDR3 is 15 residues. CDR3 sequence (DNA): TGTGCAAGTCGCCCACGGGACAAGGGGGAGAATGAAGCTTTCTTT. It codes for CASRPRDKGENEAFF.

This clone was counted a few times. CDR3 protein: CASSPGSAADTQYF. DNA of the CDR3: TGTGCCAGCTCACCAGGGTCAGCCGCAGATACGCAGTATTTT. The V gene is TRBV18, the J gene TRBJ2-3; D is uncertain. V lost 2 bases to trimming and J lost 4 bases, with 10 bases between them. The CDR3 extends over 14 amino acids. The V gene's germline CDR1 is KGHSH and CDR2 LQKENI.

This clone was detected only a few times. V and J are TRBV2 and TRBJ2-3, with 7 bases lining up with TRBD2. This CDR3 spans 14 amino acids. V gave up 7 bases and J gave up 3 bases; unmatched junction bases: 7. In germline, CDR1 is SNHLY, CDR2 FYNNEI. The CDR3 bases are TGTGCCAGCATCTCAGGGCGGGAGACAGATACGCAGTATTTT. This sequence encodes CASISGRETDTQYF.